The next 25 T cell receptor beta chains were all read from a single sample in a study of spatial heterogeneity in lung cancer. Documented time point: sample taken at primary tumor resection. Whole RNA, which was extracted from tumor, nontumor lung tissue or frozen PBMC, was sequenced without any cell sorting. TCRdb processed the 5' RACE reads anew with MiXCR; each CDR3 protein has one entry. The data contain 9,500 to 15,000 distinct CDR3 sequences, roughly 6.2% of them singletons. This material consisted of normal lung tissue next to the tumor, taken at surgery. These receptors were obtained from a male donor with early-stage non-small cell lung cancer.

This clonotype was recorded many times. This sequence joins TRBV18 and TRBJ1-1; 8 bases map to TRBD1. Germline V gene sequence: CDR1 KGHSH, CDR2 LQKENI. The CDR3 runs to 14 residues. V dropped 6 bases and J dropped 0; count of bases not matched to a gene: 3. CDR3 nucleotides: TGTGCCAGCTCTCCGGGACAGGTGAACACTGAAGCTTTCTTT. It encodes CASSPGQVNTEAFF. The full variable domain, rest sourced from reference TRBV18 and TRBJ1-1, is NAGVMQNPRHLVRRRGQEARLRCSPMKGHSHVYWYRQLPEEGLKFMVYLQKENIIDESGMPKERFSAEFPKEGPSILRIQQVVRGDSAAYFCASSPGQVNTEAFFGQGTRLTVV.

By share, this clonotype ranks as large. Here the CDR3 reads CAWSGSPQGANTEAFF. The CDR3 nucleotides read TGTGCCTGGAGTGGATCACCACAGGGGGCCAACACTGAAGCTTTCTTT. The rearrangement uses TRBV30 and TRBJ1-1, with TRBD1 matching over 9 bases. V trimming: 1 base; J trimming: 2 bases; junction bases outside the gene matches: 8. The germline V gene has CDR1 GTSNPN and CDR2 SVGIG (reference sequence). The CDR3 consists of 16 residues.

This clonotype was observed many times. The chain links TRBV29-1 to TRBJ2-1; D is tentatively TRBD1 or TRBD2 (5 bases each). V dropped 4 bases and J dropped 8 bases, with 15 bases sitting between them. The CDR3 is 13 residues long. Germline lookup yields CDR1 SQVTM and CDR2 ANQGSEA. CDR3 bases: TGCAGCGTTGTGAAGGGGACCTCCGATGAGCAGTTCTTC. It codes for CSVVKGTSDEQFF.

In its sample, this clonotype was seen many times. The J gene is TRBJ2-1, the V gene TRBV9, with 8 bases fitting TRBD2. The CDR3 contains 14 residues. V shed 4 bases and J 9 bases; nucleotides not matched to a gene: 9. Germline lookup yields CDR1 SGDLS and CDR2 YYNGEE. The CDR3 reads CASSRGDSGTEQFF. The DNA for the CDR3 is TGTGCCAGCAGCAGAGGGGATAGCGGGACTGAGCAGTTCTTC. Complete variable domain (other parts from reference TRBV9 and TRBJ2-1): DSGVTQTPKHLITATGQRVTLRCSPRSGDLSVYWYQQSLDQGLQFLIQYYNGEERAKGNILERFSAQQFPDLHSELNLSSLELGDSALYFCASSRGDSGTEQFFGPGTRLTVL.

J is TRBJ2-3 and V is TRBV4-3; 10 bases are shared with TRBD2. The CDR3 runs 18 residues. V lost 0 bases to trimming and J lost 6 bases; unmatched junction nucleotides: 12. Germline CDR1 LGHNA, CDR2 YSLEER. The CDR3 sequence: CASSQDMGAGGLGDTQYF. CDR3 bases: TGCGCCAGCAGCCAAGATATGGGAGCGGGAGGGCTAGGGGATACGCAGTATTTT.

This clonotype showed up many times. V gene TRBV28 combines with J gene TRBJ1-4, with a weak D call TRBD1 (5 bases). CDR1 and CDR2 (germline): MDHEN, SYDVKM. V was clipped by 8 bases and J by 15 bases, with 13 bases between them. The CDR3 covers 10 residues. CDR3 amino acids: CASRRDSMFF. Here the CDR3 DNA reads TGTGCCAGCCGCAGGGACTCGATGTTTTTT.

There are many counts of this clonotype. CDR3 nucleotide sequence: TGCAGTGCAGAGGACAGGCTGGTTGGTTACACCTTC. It specifies CSAEDRLVGYTF. The genes are TRBV20-1 and TRBJ1-2; 7 nucleotides line up with TRBD1. V trimming: 6 bases; J trimming: 11 bases; junction bases outside the gene matches: 12. Germline lookup yields CDR1 DFQATT and CDR2 SNEGSKA (reference sequence). The CDR3 is 12 amino acids.

In its sample, this clonotype was seen many times. The CDR3 spells CASSPWGRTGFYEQYF. Written as DNA, the CDR3 is TGTGCCAGCAGTCCCTGGGGCAGAACGGGGTTTTACGAGCAGTACTTC. This chain joins TRBV6-1 and TRBJ2-7; D could derive from TRBD1 or TRBD2 (5 bases each). The germline V gene encodes CDR1 MNHNS and CDR2 SASEGT. V lost 5 bases and J 4 bases, leaving 21 bases between the germline ends. This CDR3 comprises 16 residues.

The chain joins TRBV3-1 to TRBJ1-1; 8 positions agree with TRBD1. The CDR3 length is 14 residues. Germline CDR1 and CDR2: LGHDT and YNNKEL (reference sequence). J gave up 0 bases and V 9 bases, and 6 bases lay outside the gene matches. CDR3 sequence: CASQRQGMNTEAFF. As DNA, the CDR3 is TGTGCCAGTCAAAGACAGGGGATGAACACTGAAGCTTTCTTT.

This clonotype was recorded many times. This chain joins TRBV4-3 and TRBJ1-2; D is possibly TRBD1 (5 bases). V was pared by 0 bases and J by 3 bases, with 14 bases between. This CDR3 contains 16 residues. Germline CDR1 LGHNA, CDR2 YSLEER. In nucleotides, the CDR3 is TGCGCCAGCAGCCAAGATTGGGCAGGGTACGACTATGGCTACACCTTC. As protein: CASSQDWAGYDYGYTF.

This clonotype was counted ten times or more. The chain uses TRBV5-4 and TRBJ2-3; D may match TRBD1 or TRBD2 (5 bases each). The CDR3 consists of 15 residues. Per the germline V gene, CDR1 is SGHNT and CDR2 is YYREEE (reference sequence). The V end was cut by 4 bases, the J end by 4 bases, with 16 bases between. Written as DNA, the CDR3 is TGTGCCAGCAGCGATCGGACACGGGACGCAGATACGCAGTATTTT. It specifies CASSDRTRDADTQYF.

This clonotype was detected ten times or more. The chain uses TRBV4-1 and TRBJ1-2; D is unclear. V gave up 1 base and J gave up 4 bases, with 13 bases separating them. The CDR3 is 15 residues long. Germline V gene data show CDR1 as MGHRA and CDR2 as YSYEKL. This CDR3 reads CASSQGPEGGYGYTF. The CDR3 coding sequence is TGCGCCAGCAGCCAAGGACCCGAAGGAGGCTATGGCTACACCTTC.

This clonotype was observed many times. The V gene is TRBV20-1, the J gene TRBJ2-5; 9 positions match TRBD1. The CDR3 spans 15 residues. V was clipped by 3 bases and J by 6 bases; unmatched bases: 11. Germline lookup yields CDR1 DFQATT and CDR2 SNEGSKA (reference sequence). The CDR3 DNA reads as TGCAGTGCTAGCCCCCGGACAGGGGATCCGAAGACCCAGTACTTC. Translating it yields CSASPRTGDPKTQYF.

This chain links TRBV6-2 or TRBV6-3 with TRBJ1-5, with TRBD1 matching 10 bases. Germline V gives CDR1 MNHEY, CDR2 SVGEGT. Germline trimming cut 5 bases from V and 6 bases from J; bases unmatched to any gene: 4. The CDR3 contains 14 residues. CDR3 sequence: CASSLTGGIQPQHF. CDR3 nucleotides: TGTGCCAGCAGTCTGACAGGGGGCATTCAGCCCCAGCATTTT.

This clonotype has at least ten counts. The chain joins TRBV12-3 or TRBV12-4 to TRBJ1-5; TRBD1 is a possible D gene (6 bases). This CDR3 contains 16 residues. V was pared by 1 base and J by 1 base, with 11 bases between. The CDR3 sequence is CASSLGSRGSNQPQHF. The CDR3 DNA sequence: TGTGCCAGCAGTTTAGGAAGTAGGGGGAGCAATCAGCCCCAGCATTTT.

This clonotype was seen at least ten times. This chain joins TRBV20-1 and TRBJ2-1, with TRBD2 matching over 9 bases. Germline CDR1 and CDR2: DFQATT and SNEGSKA (reference sequence). This CDR3 spans 14 amino acids. Trimming took 1 base from V and 5 from J; bases not matched to a gene: 3. CDR3 region: CSARGLAVNNEQFF. CDR3 nucleotide sequence: TGCAGTGCTAGAGGACTAGCGGTAAACAATGAGCAGTTCTTC.

The sample holds many counts of this clonotype. J is TRBJ2-1 and V is TRBV20-1; 7 bases agree with TRBD2. The CDR3 is made up of 15 amino acids. V dropped 5 bases and J dropped 4; count of bases not matched to a gene: 11. Germline loops: CDR1 DFQATT, CDR2 SNEGSKA (reference sequence). The CDR3 sequence is CSAHPVSSGYNEQFF. DNA of the CDR3: TGCAGTGCTCACCCCGTTTCTAGCGGTTACAATGAGCAGTTCTTC.

This clonotype was detected ten times or more. This chain joins TRBV6-5 and TRBJ1-6, with 8 positions matching TRBD1. V trimming: 5 bases; J trimming: 10 bases; junction bases outside the gene matches: 1. There are 12 residues in the CDR3. CDR1 and CDR2 (germline): MNHEY, SVGAGI. CDR3 sequence: CASSRTGSPLHF. In DNA, the CDR3 is TGTGCCAGCAGTCGGACAGGGTCACCCCTCCACTTT.

This clonotype was counted at least ten times. CDR3 coding DNA: TGTGCCAGCAGCACGCAAGGGAGAATTGCTTTCTTT. Amino acid sequence: CASSTQGRIAFF. This chain uses TRBV5-6 with TRBJ1-1; no clear D. CDR1 is SGHDT and CDR2 is YYEEEE in the germline V gene. The CDR3 totals 12 residues. Trimming removed 4 bases from V and 11 bases from J, with 15 bases in between.

This clonotype was recorded many times. The V call is TRBV27, the J call TRBJ1-6; the D is unclear. This CDR3 has 12 amino acids. In germline, CDR1 is MNHEY, CDR2 SMNVEV (reference sequence). The V end lost 4 bases, the J end lost 7 bases, and 5 bases lay between the germline ends. CDR3 amino acids: CASSYGNSPLHF. CDR3 sequence (DNA): TGTGCCAGCAGTTACGGAAATTCACCCCTCCACTTT.

This clonotype has ten or more counts. The rearrangement uses TRBV7-2 and TRBJ1-3, with D perhaps matching TRBD1 (5 bases). The germline gives CDR1 SGHTA, CDR2 FQGNSA. This CDR3 has 15 amino acids. Trimming took off 3 bases at V and 2 bases at J, with 11 bases between the two ends. The CDR3 DNA reads as TGTGCCAGCAGCTTGGGGGTAGGAGCTGGAAACACCATATATTTT. It translates to CASSLGVGAGNTIYF.

This clonotype was detected once. A much larger clone sits a single nucleotide away, making a read error possible. The rearrangement uses TRBV11-1 and TRBJ2-7, with no clear D. Germline V lookup: CDR1 SGHAT, CDR2 FQDESV (reference sequence). This CDR3 contains 14 residues. CDR3 residues: CARSLGRQTYEQYF. CDR3 coding DNA: TGTGCCAGAAGCTTAGGCAGGCAGACATACGAGCAGTACTTC.

This clonotype was seen ten or more times. The rearrangement joins TRBV20-1 to TRBJ2-7; possibly TRBD2 for D (6 bases). The CDR3 has 13 residues. Trimming left V 0 bases short and J 4 bases short, with 10 bases between. CDR1 and CDR2 (germline): DFQATT, SNEGSKA (reference sequence). In DNA form, the CDR3 reads TGCAGTGCTAGAGAGGCTAGCGAGTACGAGCAGTACTTC. Amino acid sequence: CSAREASEYEQYF.

This clonotype was found many times. The genes are TRBV5-8 and TRBJ1-6; 7 bases are a match to TRBD1. V trimming: 0 bases; J trimming: 10 bases; junction bases outside the gene matches: 4. This CDR3 contains 14 residues. Germline CDR1 is SGHTS and CDR2 is YDEGEE. The CDR3 reads CASSLEAGGSPLHF. The CDR3 DNA sequence: TGTGCCAGCAGCTTGGAGGCAGGGGGATCACCCCTCCACTTT.

V gene TRBV7-8 combines with J gene TRBJ2-3, with D hard to call. The CDR3 is 14 amino acids. Germline-derived CDR1 and CDR2 are SGHVS and FQNEAQ. V lost 1 base, J lost 2 bases, and 7 bases lay in between. This chain's CDR3 is CASSLVAATDTQYF. As DNA, the CDR3 is TGTGCCAGCAGCTTAGTAGCCGCCACAGATACGCAGTATTTT.